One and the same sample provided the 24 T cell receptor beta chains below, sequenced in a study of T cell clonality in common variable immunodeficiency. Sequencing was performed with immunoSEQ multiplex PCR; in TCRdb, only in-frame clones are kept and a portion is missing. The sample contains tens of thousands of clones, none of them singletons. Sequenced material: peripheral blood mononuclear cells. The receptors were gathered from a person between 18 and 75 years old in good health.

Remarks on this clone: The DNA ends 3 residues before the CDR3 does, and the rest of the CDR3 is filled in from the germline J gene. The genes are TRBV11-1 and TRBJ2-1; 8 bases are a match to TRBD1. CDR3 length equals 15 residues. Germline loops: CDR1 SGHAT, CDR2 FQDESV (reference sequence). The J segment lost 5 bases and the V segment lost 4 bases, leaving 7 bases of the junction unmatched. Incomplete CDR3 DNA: TGTGCCAGCAGCTACAGGACAGGGAAACACAATGAG. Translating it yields CASSYRTGKHNE. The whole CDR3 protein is CASSYRTGKHNEQFF.

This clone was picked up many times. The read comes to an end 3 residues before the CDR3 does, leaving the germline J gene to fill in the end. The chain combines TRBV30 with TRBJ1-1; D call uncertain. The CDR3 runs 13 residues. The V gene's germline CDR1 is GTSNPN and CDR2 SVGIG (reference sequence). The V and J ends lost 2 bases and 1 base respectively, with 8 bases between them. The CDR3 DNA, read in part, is TGTGCCTGGAGTCGAAGAGGGAACACTGAA. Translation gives CAWSRRGNTE. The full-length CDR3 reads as CAWSRRGNTEAFF.

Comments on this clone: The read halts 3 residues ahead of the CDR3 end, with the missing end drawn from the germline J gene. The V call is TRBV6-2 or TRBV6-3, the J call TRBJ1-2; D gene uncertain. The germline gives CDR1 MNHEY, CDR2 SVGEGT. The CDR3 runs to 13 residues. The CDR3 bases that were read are TGTGCCAGCAGTTACTCTAACCCCTACGAC. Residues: CASSYSNPYD. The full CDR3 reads CASSYSNPYDYTF.

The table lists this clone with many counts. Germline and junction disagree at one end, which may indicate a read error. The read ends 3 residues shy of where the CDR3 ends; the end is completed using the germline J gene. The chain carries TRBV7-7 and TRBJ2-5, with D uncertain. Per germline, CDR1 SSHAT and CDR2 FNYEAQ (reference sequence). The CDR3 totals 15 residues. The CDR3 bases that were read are TGTGCTAGCAGCTTAGCCGCAGGTCGTAAAGAGACC. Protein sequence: CASSLAAGRKET. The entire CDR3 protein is CASSLAAGRKETQYF.

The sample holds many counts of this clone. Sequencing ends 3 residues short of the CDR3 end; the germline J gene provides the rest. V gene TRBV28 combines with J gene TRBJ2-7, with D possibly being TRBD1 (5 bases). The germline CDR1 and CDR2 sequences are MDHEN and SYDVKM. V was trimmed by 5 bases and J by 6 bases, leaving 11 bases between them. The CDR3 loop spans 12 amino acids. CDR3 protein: CASSPPGREQYF. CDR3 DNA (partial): TGTGCCAGCAGTCCACCAGGGCGCGAG.

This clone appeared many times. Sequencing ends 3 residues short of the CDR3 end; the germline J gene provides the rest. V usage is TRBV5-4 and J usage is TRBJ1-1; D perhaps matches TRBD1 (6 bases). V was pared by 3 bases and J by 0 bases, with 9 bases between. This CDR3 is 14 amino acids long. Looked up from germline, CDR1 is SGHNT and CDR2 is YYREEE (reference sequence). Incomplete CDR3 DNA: TGTGCCAGCAGCTCAGGACAGATGAACACTGAA. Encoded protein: CASSSGQMNTE. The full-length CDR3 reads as CASSSGQMNTEAFF.

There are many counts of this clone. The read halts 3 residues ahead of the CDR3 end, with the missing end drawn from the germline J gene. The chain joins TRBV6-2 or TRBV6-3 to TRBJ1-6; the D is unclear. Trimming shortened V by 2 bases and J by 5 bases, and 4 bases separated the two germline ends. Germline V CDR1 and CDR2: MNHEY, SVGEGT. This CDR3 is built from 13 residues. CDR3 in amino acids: CASSYRDNSPLHF. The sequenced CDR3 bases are TGTGCCAGCAGTTACAGGGATAATTCACCC.

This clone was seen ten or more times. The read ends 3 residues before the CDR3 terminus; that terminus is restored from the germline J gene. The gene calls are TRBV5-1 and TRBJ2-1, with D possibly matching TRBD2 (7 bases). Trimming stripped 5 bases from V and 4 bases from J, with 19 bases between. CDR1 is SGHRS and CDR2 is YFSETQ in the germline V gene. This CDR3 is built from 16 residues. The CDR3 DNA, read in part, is TGCGCCAGCAGTAAAACGGGGGGCCATCCTTACAATGAG. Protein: CASSKTGGHPYNE. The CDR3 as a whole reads CASSKTGGHPYNEQFF.

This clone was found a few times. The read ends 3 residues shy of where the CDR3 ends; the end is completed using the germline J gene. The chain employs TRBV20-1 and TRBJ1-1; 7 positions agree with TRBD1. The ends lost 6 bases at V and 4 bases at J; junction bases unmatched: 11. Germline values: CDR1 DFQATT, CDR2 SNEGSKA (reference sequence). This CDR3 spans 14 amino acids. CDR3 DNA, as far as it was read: TGCAGTGCCCTTCGACAGGGCCAGCCCACTGAA. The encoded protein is CSALRQGQPTE. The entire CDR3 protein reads CSALRQGQPTEAFF.

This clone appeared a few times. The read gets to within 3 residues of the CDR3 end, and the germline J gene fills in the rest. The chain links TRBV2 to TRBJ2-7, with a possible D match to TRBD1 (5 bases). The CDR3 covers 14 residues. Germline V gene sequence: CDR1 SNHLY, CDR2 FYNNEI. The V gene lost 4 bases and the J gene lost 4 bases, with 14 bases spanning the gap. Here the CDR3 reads CASSAPGYGYEQYF. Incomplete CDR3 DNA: TGTGCCAGCAGTGCCCCAGGGTACGGTTACGAG. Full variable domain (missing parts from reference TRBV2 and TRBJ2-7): EPEVTQTPSHQVTQMGQEVILRCVPISNHLYFYWYRQILGQKVEFLVSFYNNEISEKSEIFDDQFSVERPDGSNFTLKIRSTKLEDSAMYFCASSAPGYGYEQYFGPGTRLTVT.

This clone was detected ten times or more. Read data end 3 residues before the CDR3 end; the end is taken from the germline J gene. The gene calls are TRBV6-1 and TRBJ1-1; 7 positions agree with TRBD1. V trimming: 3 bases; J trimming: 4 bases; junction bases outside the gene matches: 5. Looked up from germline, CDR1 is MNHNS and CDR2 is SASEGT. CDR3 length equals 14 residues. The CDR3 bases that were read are TGTGCCAGCAGTGATTGGGCAGGGGGCACTGAA. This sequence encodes CASSDWAGGTE. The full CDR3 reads CASSDWAGGTEAFF.

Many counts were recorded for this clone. Partial CDR3 DNA: TGTGCCTGGAGGGAGGGGACAGACCAATCCTACGAG. It encodes CAWREGTDQSYE. The CDR3, in full, reads CAWREGTDQSYEQYF. This chain uses TRBV30 with TRBJ2-7; tentative D call: TRBD1 (7 bases). The read ends 3 residues early relative to the CDR3; the germline J gene fills the gap. Trimming shortened V by 3 bases and J by 1 base, and 16 bases separated the two germline ends. The CDR3 is 15 amino acids. Per germline, CDR1 GTSNPN and CDR2 SVGIG (reference sequence).

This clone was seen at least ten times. CDR3 DNA (partial): TGCGCCAGCAGCCCACTAAGCACAGATACG. This codes for CASSPLSTDT. The complete CDR3 sequence is CASSPLSTDTQYF. The V and J genes are TRBV5-1 and TRBJ2-3; unclear D gene. The read terminates 3 residues before the CDR3 end, so the remaining end is supplied by the germline J gene. The CDR3 sequence is 13 residues long. The germline CDR1 and CDR2 sequences are SGHRS and YFSETQ. V was pared by 4 bases and J by 0 bases, with 6 bases between. Filled out from reference TRBV5-1 and TRBJ2-3, the complete variable domain reads KAGVTQTPRYLIKTRGQQVTLSCSPISGHRSVSWYQQTPGQGLQFLFEYFSETQRNKGNFPGRFSGRQFSNSRSEMNVSTLELGDSALYLCASSPLSTDTQYFGPGTRLTVL.

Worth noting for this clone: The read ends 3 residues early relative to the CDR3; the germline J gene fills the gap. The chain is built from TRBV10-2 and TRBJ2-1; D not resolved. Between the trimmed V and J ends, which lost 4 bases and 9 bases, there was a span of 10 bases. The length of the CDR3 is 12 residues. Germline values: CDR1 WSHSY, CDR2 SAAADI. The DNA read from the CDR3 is TGCGCCAGCAGTGCCGCGGTAATTGAG. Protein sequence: CASSAAVIE. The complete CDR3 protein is CASSAAVIEQFF.

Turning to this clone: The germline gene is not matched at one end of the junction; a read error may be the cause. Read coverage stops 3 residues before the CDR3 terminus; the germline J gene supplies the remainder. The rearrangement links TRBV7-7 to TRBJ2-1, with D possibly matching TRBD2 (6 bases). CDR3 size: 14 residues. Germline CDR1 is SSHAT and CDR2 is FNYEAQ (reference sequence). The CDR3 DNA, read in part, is TGTGCCAGCAGCGTAGCGGCCTCCTACAATGAG. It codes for CASSVAASYNE. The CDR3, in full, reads CASSVAASYNEQFF.

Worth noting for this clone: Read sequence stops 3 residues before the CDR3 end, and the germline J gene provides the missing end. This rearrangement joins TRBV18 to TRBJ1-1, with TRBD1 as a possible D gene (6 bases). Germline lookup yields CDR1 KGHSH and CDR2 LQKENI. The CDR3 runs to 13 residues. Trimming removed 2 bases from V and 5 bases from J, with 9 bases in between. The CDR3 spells CASSPGRGTEAFF. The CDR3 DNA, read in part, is TGTGCCAGCTCACCAGGGAGGGGGACTGAA.

CDR3 DNA (partial): TGTGCCAGCAGACAACAGGGTAACACTGAA. As protein: CASRQQGNTE. The whole CDR3 region reads CASRQQGNTEAFF. The chain couples TRBV2 to TRBJ1-1; D is perhaps TRBD1 (6 bases). The read comes to an end 3 residues before the CDR3 does, leaving the germline J gene to fill in the end. CDR3 length equals 13 residues. Germline V gives CDR1 SNHLY, CDR2 FYNNEI. Trimming removed 6 bases at V and 2 bases at J, with 10 bases between.

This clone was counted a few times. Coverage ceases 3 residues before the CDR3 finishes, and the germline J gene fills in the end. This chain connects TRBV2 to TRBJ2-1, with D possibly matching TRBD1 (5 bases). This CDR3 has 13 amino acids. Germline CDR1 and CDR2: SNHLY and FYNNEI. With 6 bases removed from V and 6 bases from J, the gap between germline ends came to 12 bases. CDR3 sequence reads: CASSPRQINEQFF. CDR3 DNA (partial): TGTGCCAGCAGCCCAAGACAGATCAATGAG. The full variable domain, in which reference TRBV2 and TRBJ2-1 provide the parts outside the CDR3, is EPEVTQTPSHQVTQMGQEVILRCVPISNHLYFYWYRQILGQKVEFLVSFYNNEISEKSEIFDDQFSVERPDGSNFTLKIRSTKLEDSAMYFCASSPRQINEQFFGPGTRLTVL.

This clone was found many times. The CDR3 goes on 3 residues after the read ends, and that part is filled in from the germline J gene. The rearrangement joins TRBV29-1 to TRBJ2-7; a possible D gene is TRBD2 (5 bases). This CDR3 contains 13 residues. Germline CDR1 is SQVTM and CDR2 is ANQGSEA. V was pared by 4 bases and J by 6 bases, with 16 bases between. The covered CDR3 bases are TGCAGCGTTGCCGGCTTGGGCGGGTCCGAG. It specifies CSVAGLGGSE. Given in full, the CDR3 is CSVAGLGGSEQYF.

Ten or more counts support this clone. The CDR3 sequence is CASSEASGRATGELFF. CDR3 DNA (partial): TGTGCCAGCAGTGAAGCCAGCGGGAGGGCCACCGGGGAG. The rearrangement joins TRBV2 to TRBJ2-2, with TRBD2 matching 10 bases. The CDR3 goes on 3 residues after the read ends, and that part is filled in from the germline J gene. V lost 0 bases, J lost 4 bases, and 2 bases stayed unmatched. Per germline, CDR1 SNHLY and CDR2 FYNNEI. This CDR3 is 16 amino acids long.

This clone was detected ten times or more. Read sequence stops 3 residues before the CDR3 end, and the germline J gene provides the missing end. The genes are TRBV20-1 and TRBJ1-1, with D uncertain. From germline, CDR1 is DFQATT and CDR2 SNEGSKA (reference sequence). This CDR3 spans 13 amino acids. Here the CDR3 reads CSARDRTSGKAFF. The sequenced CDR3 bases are TGCAGTGCTAGAGATCGTACTAGCGGGAAG.

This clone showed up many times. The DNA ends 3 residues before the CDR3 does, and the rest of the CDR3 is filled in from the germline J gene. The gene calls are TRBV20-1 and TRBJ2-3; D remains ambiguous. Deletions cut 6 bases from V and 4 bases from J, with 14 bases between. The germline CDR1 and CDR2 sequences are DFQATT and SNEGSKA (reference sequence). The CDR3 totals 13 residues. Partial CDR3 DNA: TGCAGTGCCAGACCCGAACTCGCAGATACG. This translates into CSARPELADT. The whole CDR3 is CSARPELADTQYF.

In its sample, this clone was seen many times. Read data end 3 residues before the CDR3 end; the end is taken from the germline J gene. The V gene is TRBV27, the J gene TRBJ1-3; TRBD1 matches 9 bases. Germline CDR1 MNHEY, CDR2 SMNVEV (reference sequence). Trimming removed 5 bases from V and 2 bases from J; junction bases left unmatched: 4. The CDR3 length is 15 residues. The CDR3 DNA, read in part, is TGTGCCAGCAGTCCAGGGACAGGGACTGGAAACACC. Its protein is CASSPGTGTGNT. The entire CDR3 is CASSPGTGTGNTIYF.

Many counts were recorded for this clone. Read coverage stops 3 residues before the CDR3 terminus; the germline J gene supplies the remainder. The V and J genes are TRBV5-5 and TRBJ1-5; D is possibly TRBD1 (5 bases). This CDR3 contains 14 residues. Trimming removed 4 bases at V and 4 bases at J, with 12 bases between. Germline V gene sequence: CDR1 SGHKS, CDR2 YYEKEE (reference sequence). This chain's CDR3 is CASSMTVGNQPQHF. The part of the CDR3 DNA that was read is TGTGCCAGCAGCATGACAGTGGGGAATCAGCCC.